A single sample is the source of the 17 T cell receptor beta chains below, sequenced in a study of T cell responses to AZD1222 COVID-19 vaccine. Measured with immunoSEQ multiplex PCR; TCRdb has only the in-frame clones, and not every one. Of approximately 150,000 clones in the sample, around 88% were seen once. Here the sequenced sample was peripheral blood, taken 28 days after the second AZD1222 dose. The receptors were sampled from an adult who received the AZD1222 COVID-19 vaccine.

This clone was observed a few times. In DNA, the CDR3 is TGTGCCAGCAGCCCGGGTTCGGGACAGGGTTTCTCTGGGGCCAACGTCCTGACTTTC. This sequence encodes CASSPGSGQGFSGANVLTF. This rearrangement joins TRBV5-8 to TRBJ2-6; 9 nucleotides line up with TRBD1. Trimming took 4 bases from V and 0 from J; bases not matched to a gene: 11. The CDR3 totals 19 residues. CDR1 is SGHTS, CDR2 YDEGEE, per germline.

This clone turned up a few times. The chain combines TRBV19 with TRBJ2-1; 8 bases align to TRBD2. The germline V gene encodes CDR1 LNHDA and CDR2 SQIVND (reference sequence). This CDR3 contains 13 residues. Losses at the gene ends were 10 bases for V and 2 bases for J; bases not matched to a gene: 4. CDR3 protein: CATGLAPYNEQFF. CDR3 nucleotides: TGTGCCACCGGACTAGCTCCCTACAATGAGCAGTTCTTC.

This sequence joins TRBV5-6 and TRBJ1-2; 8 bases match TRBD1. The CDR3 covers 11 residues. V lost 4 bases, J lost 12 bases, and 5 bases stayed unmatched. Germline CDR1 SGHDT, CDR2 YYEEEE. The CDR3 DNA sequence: TGTGCCAGCAGCATGGGACAGGTAAACACCTTC. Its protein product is CASSMGQVNTF. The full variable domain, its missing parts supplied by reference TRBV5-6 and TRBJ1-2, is DAGVTQSPTHLIKTRGQQVTLRCSPKSGHDTVSWYQQALGQGPQFIFQYYEEEERQRGNFPDRFSGHQFPNYSSELNVNALLLGDSALYLCASSMGQVNTFGSGTRLTVV.

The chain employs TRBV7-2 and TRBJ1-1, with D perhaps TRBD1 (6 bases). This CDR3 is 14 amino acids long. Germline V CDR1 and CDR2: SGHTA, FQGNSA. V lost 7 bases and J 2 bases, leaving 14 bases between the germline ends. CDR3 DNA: TGTGCCAGCACCGGACAGCTGATCAACACTGAAGCTTTCTTT. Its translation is CASTGQLINTEAFF.

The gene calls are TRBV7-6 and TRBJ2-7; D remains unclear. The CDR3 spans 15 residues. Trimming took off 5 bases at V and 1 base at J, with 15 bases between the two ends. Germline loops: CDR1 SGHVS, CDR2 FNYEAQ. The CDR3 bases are TGTGCCAGCAGCCCCGCCCCCTTACAATCCTACGAGCAGTACTTC. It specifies CASSPAPLQSYEQYF. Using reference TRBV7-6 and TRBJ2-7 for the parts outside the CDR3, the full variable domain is GAGVSQSPRYKVTKRGQDVALRCDPISGHVSLYWYRQALGQGPEFLTYFNYEAQQDKSGLPNDRFSAERPEGSISTLTIQRTEQRDSAMYRCASSPAPLQSYEQYFGPGTRLTVT.

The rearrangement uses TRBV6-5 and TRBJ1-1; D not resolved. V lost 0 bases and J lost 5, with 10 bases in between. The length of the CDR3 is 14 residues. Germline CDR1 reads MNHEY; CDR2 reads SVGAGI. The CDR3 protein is CASSYSTRGTEAFF. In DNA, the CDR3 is TGTGCCAGCAGTTACTCAACACGGGGAACTGAAGCTTTCTTT.

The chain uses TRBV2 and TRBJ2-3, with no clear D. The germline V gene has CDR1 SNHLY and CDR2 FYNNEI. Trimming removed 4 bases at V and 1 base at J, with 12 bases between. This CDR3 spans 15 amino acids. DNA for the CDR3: TGTGCCAGCAGTGTACAATCCCTTGGCACAGATACGCAGTATTTT. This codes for CASSVQSLGTDTQYF.

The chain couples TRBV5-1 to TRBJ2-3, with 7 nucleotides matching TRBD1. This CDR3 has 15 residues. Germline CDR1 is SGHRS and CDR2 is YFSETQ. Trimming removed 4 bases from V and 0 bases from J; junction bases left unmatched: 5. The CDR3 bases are TGCGCCAGCAGCCCCTTGGACAGGAGCACAGATACGCAGTATTTT. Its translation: CASSPLDRSTDTQYF.

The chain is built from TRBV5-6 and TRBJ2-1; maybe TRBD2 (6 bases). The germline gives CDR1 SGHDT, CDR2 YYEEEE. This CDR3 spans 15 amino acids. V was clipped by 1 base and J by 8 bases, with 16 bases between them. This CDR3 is CASSLWRGESDEQFF. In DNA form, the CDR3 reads TGTGCCAGCAGCTTGTGGCGGGGTGAATCAGATGAGCAGTTCTTC.

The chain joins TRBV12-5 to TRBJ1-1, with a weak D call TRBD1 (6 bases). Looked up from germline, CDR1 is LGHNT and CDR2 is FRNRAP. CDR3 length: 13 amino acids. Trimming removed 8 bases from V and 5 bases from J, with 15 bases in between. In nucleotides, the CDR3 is TGTGCTAGTCGGCAAAGGAGGGGGACTGAAGCTTTCTTT. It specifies CASRQRRGTEAFF.

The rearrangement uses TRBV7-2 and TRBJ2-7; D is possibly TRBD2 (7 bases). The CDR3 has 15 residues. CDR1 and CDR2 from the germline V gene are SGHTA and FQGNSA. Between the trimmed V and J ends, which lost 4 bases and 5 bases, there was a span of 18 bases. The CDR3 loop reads CASSSFRGGRNEQYF. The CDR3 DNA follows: TGTGCCAGCAGCTCATTTAGGGGGGGGAGGAACGAGCAGTACTTC.

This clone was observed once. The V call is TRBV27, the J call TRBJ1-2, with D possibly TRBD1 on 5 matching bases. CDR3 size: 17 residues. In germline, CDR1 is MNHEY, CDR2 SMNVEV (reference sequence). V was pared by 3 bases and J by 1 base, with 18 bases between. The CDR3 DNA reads TGTGCCAGCAGTTTCCTTGTCGGGGGTATTGGTAACTATGGCTACACCTTC. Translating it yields CASSFLVGGIGNYGYTF.

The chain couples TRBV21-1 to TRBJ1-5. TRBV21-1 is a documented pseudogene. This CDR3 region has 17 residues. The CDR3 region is CASSDPGRGINNQPQHF. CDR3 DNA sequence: TGTGCCAGCAGCGACCCCGGGAGGGGGATAAACAATCAGCCCCAGCATTTT.

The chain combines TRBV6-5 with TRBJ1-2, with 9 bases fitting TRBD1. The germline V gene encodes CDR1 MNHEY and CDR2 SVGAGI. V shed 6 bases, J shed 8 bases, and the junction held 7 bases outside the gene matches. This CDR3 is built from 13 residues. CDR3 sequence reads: CASRIQGARGYTF. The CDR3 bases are TGTGCCAGCAGAATACAGGGGGCGAGAGGCTACACCTTC.

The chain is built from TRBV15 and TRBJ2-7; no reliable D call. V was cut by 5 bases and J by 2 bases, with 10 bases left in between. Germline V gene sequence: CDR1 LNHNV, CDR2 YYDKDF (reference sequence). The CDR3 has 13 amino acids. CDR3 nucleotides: TGTGCCACCAGCCCCCGACCGACCTACGAGCAGTACTTC. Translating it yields CATSPRPTYEQYF.

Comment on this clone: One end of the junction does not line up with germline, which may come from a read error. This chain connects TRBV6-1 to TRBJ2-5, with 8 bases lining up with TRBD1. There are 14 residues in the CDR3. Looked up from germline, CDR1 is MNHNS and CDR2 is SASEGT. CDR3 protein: CASSEGQGWKTQYF. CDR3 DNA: TGTGCCAGCAGCGAAGGACAGGGCTGGAAGACCCAGTACTTC.

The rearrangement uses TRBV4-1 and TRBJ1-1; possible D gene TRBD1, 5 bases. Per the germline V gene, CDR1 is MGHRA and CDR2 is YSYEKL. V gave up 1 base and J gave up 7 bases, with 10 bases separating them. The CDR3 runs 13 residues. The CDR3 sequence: CASSQGWDGEAFF. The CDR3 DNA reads TGCGCCAGCAGCCAAGGGTGGGACGGTGAAGCTTTCTTT.